Described below is a single T cell receptor (beta chain) sequence and its context. The sample comes from a study of T cell responses to AZD1222 COVID-19 vaccine. This CDR3 spans 18 amino acids. The germline V and J ends were trimmed by 6 bases and 3 bases, with 24 bases remaining between them. Germline V CDR1 and CDR2: MNHEY, SVGEGT. TCRdb's table, derived via immunoSEQ multiplex PCR, lists solely in-frame clones and lacks some. The sample lists fewer than 150,000 clones; under 95% were seen once. This receptor was identified in an adult in good health. The sequences come from peripheral blood, collected on day 0 of AZD1222 vaccination. J is TRBJ2-4 and V is TRBV6-2 or TRBV6-3, with D tentatively TRBD1 or TRBD2 (5 bases each). CDR3 coding DNA: TGTGCCAGCAGCCCTACCTCGGGACGCCGGGGATTCAAAAACATTCAGTACTTC. Its translation: CASSPTSGRRGFKNIQYF.